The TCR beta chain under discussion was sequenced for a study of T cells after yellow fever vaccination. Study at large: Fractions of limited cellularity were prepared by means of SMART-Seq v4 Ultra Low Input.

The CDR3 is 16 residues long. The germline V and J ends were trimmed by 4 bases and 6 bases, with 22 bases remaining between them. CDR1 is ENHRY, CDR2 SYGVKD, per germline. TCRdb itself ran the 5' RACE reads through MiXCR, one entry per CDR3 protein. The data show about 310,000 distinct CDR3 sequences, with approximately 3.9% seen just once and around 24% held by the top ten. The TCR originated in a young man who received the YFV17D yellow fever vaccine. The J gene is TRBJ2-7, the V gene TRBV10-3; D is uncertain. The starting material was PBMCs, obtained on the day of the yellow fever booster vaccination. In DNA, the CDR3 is TGTGCCATCAGTGTCGACACACTTGACGGTCGCGGCGAGCAGTACGTC. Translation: CAISVDTLDGRGEQYV.